The next 8 T cell receptor beta chains were all read from a single sample in a study of blood T cell repertoires in COVID-19. Profiled with immunoSEQ multiplex PCR; TCRdb holds only in-frame clones, not every one. The profile shows roughly 150,000 clones, about three quarters of them singletons. The sample consisted of peripheral blood. These receptors were obtained from an older man with acute or convalescent COVID-19.

In its sample, this clone was seen a few times. This sequence joins TRBV5-6 and TRBJ2-2; D is uncertain. The CDR3 extends over 14 amino acids. Deletions cut 0 bases from V and 5 bases from J, with 8 bases between. Looked up from germline, CDR1 is SGHDT and CDR2 is YYEEEE. Here the CDR3 DNA reads TGTGCCAGCAGCTTGGATGCGACAACCGGGGAGCTGTTTTTT. It is translated as CASSLDATTGELFF.

The chain couples TRBV6-5 to TRBJ1-1; 7 bases are a match to TRBD1. The length of the CDR3 is 13 residues. Germline loops: CDR1 MNHEY, CDR2 SVGAGI. The ends lost 6 bases at V and 4 bases at J; junction bases unmatched: 5. The CDR3 DNA sequence: TGTGCCAGCAGAAAACAGGGGTCCACTGAAGCTTTCTTT. Translated, it gives CASRKQGSTEAFF.

This clone is a singleton in its sample. The chain combines TRBV27 with TRBJ1-5; 10 bases are shared with TRBD1. Germline loops: CDR1 MNHEY, CDR2 SMNVEV (reference sequence). This CDR3 is built from 16 residues. V shed 4 bases, J shed 0 bases, and the junction held 3 bases outside the gene matches. The CDR3 loop reads CASSSGQGGSNQPQHF. CDR3 sequence (DNA): TGTGCCAGCAGTTCTGGACAGGGGGGTAGCAATCAGCCCCAGCATTTT.

V is TRBV5-6 and J is TRBJ1-2; 8 bases map to TRBD1. The germline gives CDR1 SGHDT, CDR2 YYEEEE. The V segment lost 2 bases and the J segment 4 bases; nucleotides outside the gene matches: 10. The CDR3 is 16 residues long. The CDR3 region has the DNA TGTGCCAGCAGCTTTGGGCAGGGGGCCGTTCCCTATGGCTACACCTTC. Protein sequence: CASSFGQGAVPYGYTF.

This clone was seen more than once but under ten times. The chain joins TRBV19 to TRBJ2-6; maybe TRBD1 (6 bases). Germline loops: CDR1 LNHDA, CDR2 SQIVND (reference sequence). CDR3 size: 15 residues. Trimming took off 10 bases at V and 0 bases at J, with 13 bases between the two ends. The CDR3 loop is CATKTGLSGANVLTF. The DNA for the CDR3 is TGTGCCACTAAGACAGGCCTCTCTGGGGCCAACGTCCTGACTTTC. Using reference TRBV19 and TRBJ2-6 for the parts outside the CDR3, the full variable domain is DGGITQSPKYLFRKEGQNVTLSCEQNLNHDAMYWYRQDPGQGLRLIYYSQIVNDFQKGDIAEGYSVSREKKESFPLTVTSAQKNPTAFYLCATKTGLSGANVLTFGAGSRLTVL.

CDR3 nucleotide sequence: TGTGCCAGCAGTGTGTTCCTCGACGGGACTGAAGCTTTCTTT. Amino acids: CASSVFLDGTEAFF. The genes are TRBV2 and TRBJ1-1; D ambiguous. Between the trimmed V and J ends, which lost 4 bases and 5 bases, there was a span of 14 bases. The CDR3 totals 14 residues. Looked up from germline, CDR1 is SNHLY and CDR2 is FYNNEI.

This sequence joins TRBV28 and TRBJ2-7; D perhaps matches TRBD1 (5 bases). Germline V CDR1 and CDR2: MDHEN, SYDVKM. Trimming left V 5 bases short and J 6 bases short, with 14 bases between. The CDR3 loop spans 13 amino acids. This chain's CDR3 is CASSGATWGEQYF. The CDR3 bases are TGTGCCAGCAGTGGGGCCACCTGGGGCGAGCAGTACTTC.

The rearrangement joins TRBV7-3 to TRBJ1-6; 9 bases agree with TRBD1. Germline V gene lookup returns CDR1 SGHTA and CDR2 FQGTGA. The CDR3 totals 15 residues. V gave up 5 bases and J gave up 14 bases; unmatched junction bases: 13. Here the CDR3 reads CASSLPGQGLRTLHF. The CDR3 DNA follows: TGTGCCAGCAGCCTCCCGGGACAGGGACTCCGAACCCTCCACTTT.